The 10 T cell receptor beta chains below all came from one sample that was sequenced in a study of T-cell reconstitution after alpha-beta-depleted transplantation in children. A TCRbeta library incorporating unique molecular identifiers was prepared. In TCRdb, the PCR reads were re-called with MiXCR into one record per CDR3 protein. Altogether some 120,000 distinct CDR3 sequences are present, approximately 10% being singletons, with the ten largest covering under 40%. The source was PBMCs, collected before TCRalphabeta/CD19-depleted stem cell transplant. The receptors originated from a boy aged 2-9 years with acute lymphoblastic leukemia, due to receive a stem cell transplant.

This clonotype was detected a few times. The rearrangement joins TRBV6-1 to TRBJ2-1; unclear D gene. Germline V lookup: CDR1 MNHNS, CDR2 SASEGT. Trimming shortened V by 6 bases and J by 2 bases, and 11 bases separated the two germline ends. The CDR3 length is 14 residues. The CDR3 is CASRPPDAYNEQFF. The CDR3 bases are TGTGCCAGCAGACCCCCTGATGCCTACAATGAGCAGTTCTTC.

This clonotype has only a few counts. This chain joins TRBV6-1 and TRBJ1-1; 8 positions match TRBD1. The length of the CDR3 is 14 residues. V was clipped by 6 bases and J by 2 bases; unmatched bases: 5. Germline CDR1 and CDR2: MNHNS and SASEGT. The CDR3 DNA sequence: TGTGCCAGCAGACCCCAGGGGGCTAACACTGAAGCTTTCTTT. Its translation: CASRPQGANTEAFF.

The chain employs TRBV27 and TRBJ2-1, with 9 bases that match TRBD2. The CDR3 has 17 amino acids. Per germline, CDR1 MNHEY and CDR2 SMNVEV (reference sequence). The trim removed 5 bases at V and 10 bases at J, leaving 18 bases unmatched. The CDR3 bases are TGTGCCAGCAGTGGAACCCCCGGAGCGGGAGGATTAGGAGAGCAGTTCTTC. It is translated as CASSGTPGAGGLGEQFF.

This clonotype was seen only a few times. The rearrangement uses TRBV6-5 and TRBJ2-1, with D perhaps given as TRBD1 or TRBD2 (6 bases each). V gave up 0 bases and J gave up 3 bases, with 15 bases separating them. The CDR3 contains 17 residues. Germline CDR1 and CDR2: MNHEY and SVGAGI. Here the CDR3 reads CASSYSSPRGVYNEQFF. In DNA, the CDR3 is TGTGCCAGCAGTTACTCGAGTCCTAGGGGGGTCTACAATGAGCAGTTCTTC.

This clonotype was recorded a few times. J is TRBJ2-5 and V is TRBV5-4, with 7 bases lining up with TRBD1. The CDR3 covers 15 residues. With 3 bases clipped from V and 1 base from J, the junction kept 6 bases outside the gene matches. The V gene's germline CDR1 is SGHNT and CDR2 YYREEE (reference sequence). CDR3 in amino acids: CASSSPGTAQETQYF. DNA for the CDR3: TGTGCCAGCAGCTCCCCCGGGACAGCCCAAGAGACCCAGTACTTC.

This clonotype was observed many times. The chain is built from TRBV7-8 and TRBJ2-5; D may be TRBD1 (6 bases). The V end was cut by 3 bases, the J end by 1 base, with 12 bases between. This CDR3 is built from 15 residues. Germline V gene sequence: CDR1 SGHVS, CDR2 FQNEAQ. The CDR3 DNA reads TGTGCCAGCAGCTTTGGGGGCCCGCGCCAAGAGACCCAGTACTTC. As protein: CASSFGGPRQETQYF. Variable domain in full (rest from reference TRBV7-8 and TRBJ2-5): GAGVSQSPRYKVAKRGQDVALRCDPISGHVSLFWYQQALGQGPEFLTYFQNEAQLDKSGLPSDRFFAERPEGSVSTLKIQRTQQEDSAVYLCASSFGGPRQETQYFGPGTRLLVL.

The chain combines TRBV20-1 with TRBJ1-6; no clear D gene. Looked up from germline, CDR1 is DFQATT and CDR2 is SNEGSKA (reference sequence). Trimming pared 3 bases from V and 4 bases from J, leaving 13 bases between. This CDR3 spans 15 amino acids. The CDR3, as DNA: TGCAGTGCTAGTCGGGAGCGAGGATATAATTCACCCCTCCACTTT. This encodes CSASRERGYNSPLHF.

Ten or more counts support this clonotype. The chain links TRBV12-3 or TRBV12-4 to TRBJ2-3, with 8 bases matching TRBD1. J lost 3 bases, V lost 5 bases, and 7 bases had no gene match. The CDR3 runs to 15 residues. The chain's CDR3 is CASSARTGRTDTQYF. DNA for the CDR3: TGTGCCAGCAGTGCTCGGACAGGGAGGACAGATACGCAGTATTTT.

This clonotype was seen only a few times. The V and J genes are TRBV5-6 and TRBJ2-5; TRBD2 matches 8 bases. Germline CDR1 and CDR2: SGHDT and YYEEEE. V trimming: 4 bases; J trimming: 4 bases; junction bases outside the gene matches: 9. The CDR3 totals 15 residues. In DNA, the CDR3 is TGTGCCAGCAGCGGGGGCTGGAGCGGGAGAGAGACCCAGTACTTC. Its protein is CASSGGWSGRETQYF.

This clonotype was picked up many times. The chain has TRBV12-3 or TRBV12-4 and TRBJ2-2; 13 nucleotides line up with TRBD2. The CDR3 runs to 17 residues. With V trimmed by 7 bases and J by 3 bases, 8 bases remained unmatched. CDR3 nucleotide sequence: TGTGCCAGCAACCCGGGACTAGCGGGATACGACACCGGGGAGCTGTTTTTT. Encoded protein: CASNPGLAGYDTGELFF.